Presented here are 32 T cell receptor beta chains from one specimen sequenced in a study of metastatic and nonmetastatic thyroid tumors. Every patient was untreated before thyroid surgery. Via MiXCR, TCRdb re-called the PCR reads. The sample shows around 30,000 clones, around a quarter of them seen only once. The sample comprised blood. Receptors were obtained from a female donor with papillary thyroid cancer or a benign thyroid nodule (not recorded which). Some clones in this sample may be carry-over from other donors' samples.

This clone was found many times. This rearrangement joins TRBV5-6 to TRBJ2-2; D gene ambiguous. V gave up 1 base and J gave up 3 bases, with 7 bases separating them. Germline V lookup: CDR1 SGHDT, CDR2 YYEEEE. The CDR3 consists of 14 residues. CDR3 region: CASSLRPYTGELFF. The CDR3 coding sequence is TGTGCCAGCAGCTTGAGGCCTTACACCGGGGAGCTGTTTTTT.

By sample fraction, this clone is medium-sized. The chain employs TRBV30 and TRBJ1-1, with D uncertain. The V gene's germline CDR1 is GTSNPN and CDR2 SVGIG (reference sequence). The CDR3 totals 11 residues. Trimming removed 5 bases at V and 0 bases at J, with 4 bases between. The CDR3 loop reads CAWVLNTEAFF. CDR3 bases: TGTGCCTGGGTTCTGAACACTGAAGCTTTCTTT.

This clone was picked up many times. CDR3 loop: CASSHLSGANVLTF. The CDR3 DNA follows: TGTGCCAGCAGCCACCTCTCTGGGGCCAACGTCCTGACTTTC. V and J are TRBV14 and TRBJ2-6; the D is unclear. Trimming pared 3 bases from V and 0 bases from J, leaving 3 bases between. The CDR3 is 14 amino acids. Germline V gene sequence: CDR1 SGHDN, CDR2 FVKESK.

This clone was picked up many times. The chain combines TRBV28 with TRBJ1-1, with 8 bases matching TRBD1. The germline V gene encodes CDR1 MDHEN and CDR2 SYDVKM. This CDR3 comprises 13 residues. V was clipped by 6 bases and J by 7 bases; unmatched bases: 7. This CDR3 is CASRGQANFEAFF. The DNA for the CDR3 is TGTGCCAGCAGGGGACAGGCGAACTTTGAAGCTTTCTTT.

The J gene is TRBJ1-2, the V gene TRBV7-2, with D hard to call. The CDR3 runs to 14 residues. Germline V gene sequence: CDR1 SGHTA, CDR2 FQGNSA. Trimming removed 8 bases at V and 2 bases at J, with 15 bases between. CDR3: CASAPRDQNYGYTF. The CDR3 nucleotides are TGTGCCAGCGCCCCAAGGGATCAGAACTATGGCTACACCTTC. The whole variable domain, remainder taken from reference TRBV7-2 and TRBJ1-2, is GAGVSQSPSNKVTEKGKDVELRCDPISGHTALYWYRQSLGQGLEFLIYFQGNSAPDKSGLPSDRFSAERTGGSVSTLTIQRTQQEDSAVYLCASAPRDQNYGYTFGSGTRLTVV.

About this clone itself: A read error may account for a junction end that differs from germline. In nucleotides, the CDR3 is TGTGCCAGCAGCATAGGGTCCTTAAATTCACCCTTCCACTTT. Protein product: CASSIGSLNSPFHF. The chain couples TRBV7-9 to TRBJ1-6; unclear D gene. The CDR3 covers 14 residues. CDR1 SEHNR and CDR2 FQNEAQ come from the germline V gene (reference sequence). Combining the CDR3 with reference TRBV7-9 and TRBJ1-6 gives the whole variable domain DTGVSQNPRHKITKRGQNVTFRCDPISEHNRLYWYRQTLGQGPEFLTYFQNEAQLEKSRLLSDRFSAERPKGSFSTLEIQRTEQGDSAMYLCASSIGSLNSPFHFGNGTRLTVT.

This clone was counted ten times or more. The chain carries TRBV11-3 and TRBJ2-7; TRBD1 might be the D (6 bases). CDR3 length: 15 residues. Trimming stripped 5 bases from V and 4 bases from J, with 18 bases between. CDR1 and CDR2 from the germline V gene are SGHNT and YENEEA. The CDR3 spells CASSPHRQVGYEQYF. The CDR3 DNA is TGTGCCAGCAGCCCCCACCGACAGGTGGGGTACGAGCAGTACTTC.

The rearrangement joins TRBV5-1 to TRBJ2-7; 9 positions agree with TRBD1. Trimming took 4 bases from V and 9 from J; bases not matched to a gene: 14. Germline CDR1 SGHRS, CDR2 YFSETQ. This CDR3 contains 15 residues. The CDR3 loop is CASSTGQGLGHGQYF. The CDR3 region has the DNA TGCGCCAGCAGCACTGGACAGGGGCTTGGTCACGGGCAGTACTTC.

The sample holds a few counts of this clone. The junction differs from germline at one of its ends, possibly a read error. V and J are TRBV28 and TRBJ2-7; D is ambiguous. This CDR3 region has 14 residues. CDR1 and CDR2 (germline): MDHEN, SYDVKM. The DNA for the CDR3 is TGTGACAGCAGTCCGGCCGACATGTCCTACGAGCAGTACTTC. It is translated as CDSSPADMSYEQYF. Together with reference TRBV28 and TRBJ2-7, the CDR3 gives the full variable domain: DVKVTQSSRYLVKRTGEKVFLECVQDMDHENMFWYRQDPGLGLRLIYFSYDVKMKEKGDIPEGYSVSREKKERFSLILESASTNQTSMYLCDSSPADMSYEQYFGPGTRLTVT.

This clone was seen many times. The rearrangement uses TRBV24-1 and TRBJ2-3; 7 nucleotides match TRBD2. The length of the CDR3 is 15 residues. Looked up from germline, CDR1 is KGHDR and CDR2 is SFDVKD. The junction had 9 bases not matched to a gene; V was cut back by 8 bases and J by 2 bases. For the CDR3, the DNA is TGTGCCACCACCCCAGGAGCGGGGTCCACAGATACGCAGTATTTT. Translating gives CATTPGAGSTDTQYF.

The chain recombines TRBV6-1 with TRBJ1-1, with D uncertain. CDR3 size: 11 residues. Germline CDR1 reads MNHNS; CDR2 reads SASEGT. The V end lost 8 bases, the J end lost 3 bases, and 7 bases lay between the germline ends. CDR3 region: CASYRDTEAFF. The CDR3 coding sequence is TGTGCCAGCTACCGAGACACTGAAGCTTTCTTT.

V is TRBV7-3 and J is TRBJ2-7; 10 bases line up with TRBD1. This CDR3 has 13 residues. CDR1 is SGHTA and CDR2 is FQGTGA in the germline V gene. J gave up 5 bases and V 8 bases, and 6 bases lay outside the gene matches. CDR3 coding DNA: TGTGCCAGCTCTTGGGACAGGGGTAACGAGCAGTACTTC. This sequence encodes CASSWDRGNEQYF.

This clone was seen more than once but under ten times. CDR3 amino acids: CASSEGSTDTHYF. As DNA, the CDR3 is TGTGCCAGCAGTGAGGGGAGCACAGATACTCATTATTTT. The gene calls are TRBV6-1 and TRBJ2-3, with D possibly TRBD2 on 5 matching bases. The CDR3 has 13 amino acids. V was shortened by 3 bases and J by 15 bases, with 19 bases between the two germline ends. CDR1 MNHNS and CDR2 SASEGT come from the germline V gene.

By share, this clone counts as medium-sized. The rearrangement uses TRBV6-2 or TRBV6-3 and TRBJ2-1, with D uncertain. Trimming took off 3 bases at V and 3 bases at J, with 6 bases between the two ends. The CDR3 consists of 13 residues. CDR1 is MNHEY and CDR2 is SVGEGT in the germline V gene. The DNA for the CDR3 is TGTGCCAGCAGTTATACCTACTACAATGAGCAGTTCTTC. Protein sequence: CASSYTYYNEQFF.

The chain employs TRBV27 and TRBJ1-1; D is undetermined. The CDR3 has 14 residues. Deletions cut 3 bases from V and 1 base from J, with 9 bases between. Germline V gives CDR1 MNHEY, CDR2 SMNVEV (reference sequence). CDR3 nucleotide sequence: TGTGCCAGCAGTTTGGTTGGGTGGAACACTGAAGCTTTCTTT. Encoded protein: CASSLVGWNTEAFF.

This clone has just a few counts. The V gene is TRBV6-1, the J gene TRBJ2-3; possibly TRBD1 for D (5 bases). Germline V gene lookup returns CDR1 MNHNS and CDR2 SASEGT. The CDR3 is made up of 12 amino acids. V was pared by 8 bases and J by 7 bases, with 13 bases between. The CDR3 nucleotides read TGTGCCAGCCTACCGAACAGGTATACGCAGTATTTT. Translating it yields CASLPNRYTQYF.

This clone came up a few times. The chain uses TRBV11-2 and TRBJ2-4; TRBD1 matches 7 bases. This CDR3 region has 14 residues. CDR1 is SGHAT, CDR2 FQNNGV, per germline. V lost 4 bases to trimming and J lost 8 bases; unmatched junction nucleotides: 8. CDR3 protein: CASSSPRQGDIQYF. The CDR3 coding sequence is TGTGCCAGCAGCTCCCCCCGCCAGGGGGACATTCAGTACTTC. Full variable domain (missing parts from reference TRBV11-2 and TRBJ2-4): EAGVAQSPRYKIIEKRQSVAFWCNPISGHATLYWYQQILGQGPKLLIQFQNNGVVDDSQLPKDRFSAERLKGVDSTLKIQPAKLEDSAVYLCASSSPRQGDIQYFGAGTRLSVL.

Comment on this clone: At one boundary the junction diverges from the germline segment, which might be a read error. The chain joins TRBV6-1 to TRBJ2-7; D may be TRBD2 (5 bases). Germline CDR1 MNHNS, CDR2 SASEGT. This CDR3 is 14 amino acids long. This CDR3 reads CSSMRPGVFNEQYF. The CDR3 DNA reads as TGTTCCAGCATGAGGCCCGGGGTTTTCAACGAGCAGTACTTC.

The CDR3 DNA is TGTGCCAGCAGCTTACAGGGGCGTAACACAGATACGCAGTATTTT. It is translated as CASSLQGRNTDTQYF. This rearrangement joins TRBV11-1 to TRBJ2-3, with a tentative D call TRBD1 (6 bases). The CDR3 is made up of 15 amino acids. Germline assignment: CDR1 SGHAT and CDR2 FQDESV (reference sequence). The V gene lost 2 bases and the J gene lost 2 bases, with 11 bases spanning the gap.

Notes on this clone: A read error may explain this, as a much larger clone is one base away. The chain joins TRBV20-1 to TRBJ2-3, with 9 bases identical to TRBD1. The germline gives CDR1 DFQATT, CDR2 SNEGSKA (reference sequence). Trimming took 7 bases from V and 9 from J; bases not matched to a gene: 8. The CDR3 length is 12 residues. The CDR3 loop reads CSEDRGTGTQYF. The CDR3 DNA follows: TGCAGTGAAGACCGAGGGACAGGGACGCAGTATTTT.

In its sample, this clone was seen many times. The chain is built from TRBV20-1 and TRBJ2-3; 7 bases fit TRBD2. Germline lookup yields CDR1 DFQATT and CDR2 SNEGSKA (reference sequence). The CDR3 has 14 amino acids. V gave up 6 bases and J gave up 4 bases; unmatched junction bases: 10. The CDR3 DNA follows: TGCAGTGCAAAAGCCATGGCGGGAGCAGATACGCAGTATTTT. Protein sequence: CSAKAMAGADTQYF.

This clone is deemed medium-sized. The chain is built from TRBV6-6 and TRBJ1-5; D is undetermined. V lost 0 bases, J lost 7 bases, and 7 bases lay in between. The CDR3 contains 13 residues. CDR1 and CDR2 from the germline V gene are MNHNY and SVGAGI (reference sequence). The CDR3 loop is CASSYSTRQPQHF. CDR3 DNA sequence: TGTGCCAGCAGTTACTCTACCCGGCAGCCCCAGCATTTT.

This clone was seen at least ten times. The J gene is TRBJ1-2, the V gene TRBV20-1; D unclear. Germline-derived CDR1 and CDR2 are DFQATT and SNEGSKA (reference sequence). The V end was cut by 1 base, the J end by 4 bases, with 7 bases between. The CDR3 runs to 12 residues. The CDR3 sequence is CSARVGGYGYTF. The CDR3 DNA reads TGCAGTGCTAGAGTGGGTGGCTATGGCTACACCTTC.

J is TRBJ2-7 and V is TRBV15; maybe TRBD1 (5 bases). V dropped 3 bases and J dropped 0 bases, with 12 bases sitting between them. The CDR3 is made up of 15 amino acids. CDR1 and CDR2 (germline): LNHNV, YYDKDF (reference sequence). The CDR3 DNA reads as TGTGCCACCAGCAGGGCGGTGGACAACTCCTACGAGCAGTACTTC. It yields the protein CATSRAVDNSYEQYF.

Many counts were recorded for this clone. The sample holds other DNA sequences that translate to the same CDR3. The J gene is TRBJ2-3, the V gene TRBV2; 8 bases are shared with TRBD2. V dropped 10 bases and J dropped 3; count of bases not matched to a gene: 6. The CDR3 has 13 residues. The germline V gene has CDR1 SNHLY and CDR2 FYNNEI. CDR3: CATRLAPTDTQYF. The CDR3 DNA reads TGTGCCACCAGACTAGCGCCGACAGATACGCAGTATTTT.

The rearrangement links TRBV20-1 to TRBJ2-7; D is perhaps TRBD2 (5 bases). Germline loops: CDR1 DFQATT, CDR2 SNEGSKA (reference sequence). Trimming pared 3 bases from V and 3 bases from J, leaving 12 bases between. This CDR3 comprises 13 residues. The CDR3 region has the DNA TGCAGTGCTAGTGCTGGGAGACTCTACGAGCAGTACTTC. This codes for CSASAGRLYEQYF.

This clone was observed at least ten times. The chain recombines TRBV28 with TRBJ2-7; 11 nucleotides agree with TRBD2. The CDR3 contains 16 residues. CDR1 MDHEN and CDR2 SYDVKM come from the germline V gene. Unmatched junction bases numbered 8, after V lost 6 bases and J lost 1 base. The CDR3: CASSSAGTSGSYEQYF. The CDR3 nucleotides are TGTGCCAGCAGCTCCGCTGGGACTAGCGGATCCTACGAGCAGTACTTC.

As for this clone: At one boundary the junction diverges from the germline segment, which might be a read error. This chain joins TRBV28 and TRBJ1-5; no reliable D call. The CDR3 runs to 14 residues. CDR1 and CDR2 (germline): MDHEN, SYDVKM. The CDR3, as DNA: TGTGCCAGCAGGGGCCAGGTTGATTATCAGCTCCAGCATTTT. Its protein product is CASRGQVDYQLQHF. The complete variable domain, with remaining parts taken from reference TRBV28 and TRBJ1-5, reads DVKVTQSSRYLVKRTGEKVFLECVQDMDHENMFWYRQDPGLGLRLIYFSYDVKMKEKGDIPEGYSVSREKKERFSLILESASTNQTSMYLCASRGQVDYQLQHFGDGTRLSIL.

The chain links TRBV28 to TRBJ2-2; perhaps D is TRBD1 or TRBD2 (6 bases each). V was pared by 5 bases and J by 3 bases, with 10 bases between. The CDR3 length is 14 residues. Per the germline V gene, CDR1 is MDHEN and CDR2 is SYDVKM. The CDR3 protein is CASSLGGHTGELFF. The CDR3 DNA follows: TGTGCCAGCAGTCTTGGGGGGCACACCGGGGAGCTGTTTTTT.

Many counts were recorded for this clone. The chain is built from TRBV7-2 and TRBJ2-7; D is unresolved. The length of the CDR3 is 14 residues. The V end was cut by 1 base, the J end by 4 bases, with 11 bases between. CDR1 and CDR2 from the germline V gene are SGHTA and FQGNSA. The CDR3 bases are TGTGCCAGCAGCTTAGGGTCCAGCGCTTACGAGCAGTACTTC. Amino acid sequence: CASSLGSSAYEQYF.

The table lists this clone with many counts. V is TRBV7-2 and J is TRBJ2-2; a weak D match, TRBD1 (6 bases). The ends were cut back, 1 base at V and 4 bases at J, with 7 bases in the middle. Germline CDR1 SGHTA, CDR2 FQGNSA. This CDR3 contains 14 residues. The CDR3 nucleotides are TGTGCCAGCAGCTTAGAACAGGGCACCGGGGAGCTGTTTTTT. It codes for CASSLEQGTGELFF.

This clone was recorded many times. The CDR3 DNA reads as TGTGCCAGCAGCTTGACAGCAACTAATGAAAAACTGTTTTTT. Protein: CASSLTATNEKLFF. The chain links TRBV7-2 to TRBJ1-4, with D tentatively TRBD1 (5 bases). V dropped 3 bases and J dropped 0 bases, with 5 bases sitting between them. The CDR3 is made up of 14 amino acids. The germline CDR1 and CDR2 sequences are SGHTA and FQGNSA.